The present T cell receptor (beta chain) was sequenced within a study of control samples from healthy donors and cancer patients. Here immunoSEQ multiplex PCR was the method, and the copy in TCRdb shows in-frame clones only, minus some. There are 150,000 to 200,000 clones in the sample; 80% to 90% occur only once, and over 1.5% lies in the top ten. V lost 4 bases to trimming and J lost 2 bases, with 10 bases between them. The germline V gene encodes CDR1 SGHRS and CDR2 YFSETQ. The CDR3 runs to 13 residues. This clonotype was obtained from a young man in good health. The V call is TRBV5-1, the J call TRBJ2-7; D uncertain. The sample consisted of blood. This chain's CDR3 is CASSEDRAYEQYF. In DNA, the CDR3 is TGCGCCAGCAGCGAGGACCGAGCCTACGAGCAGTACTTC.